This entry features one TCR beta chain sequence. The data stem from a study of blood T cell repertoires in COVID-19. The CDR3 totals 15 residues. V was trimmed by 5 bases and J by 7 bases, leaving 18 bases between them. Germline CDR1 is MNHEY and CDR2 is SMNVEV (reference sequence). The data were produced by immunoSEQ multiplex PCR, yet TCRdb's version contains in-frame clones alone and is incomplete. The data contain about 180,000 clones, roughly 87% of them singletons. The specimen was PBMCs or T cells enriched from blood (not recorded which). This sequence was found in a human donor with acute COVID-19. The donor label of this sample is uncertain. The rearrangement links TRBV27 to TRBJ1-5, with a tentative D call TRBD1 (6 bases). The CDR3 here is CASSRDRGAGQPQHF. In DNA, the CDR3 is TGTGCCAGCAGTCGGGATCGGGGGGCGGGCCAGCCCCAGCATTTT.